These 21 T cell receptor beta chains were sequenced from one sample in a study of cytomegalovirus exposure and HLA in healthy donors. The PCR ran on 60 Vbeta and 13 Jbeta primers. Method: immunoSEQ multiplex PCR; TCRdb's copy keeps in-frame clones and lacks some. Of 150,000 to 200,000 clones in the sample, 80% are singletons; the top ten hold around 6.5%. Input material: PBMCs. These receptors were collected from a male donor in good health and CMV-seropositive.

The rearrangement links TRBV5-1 to TRBJ2-1, with TRBD2 matching 8 bases. Germline V CDR1 and CDR2: SGHRS, YFSETQ. This CDR3 has 16 amino acids. V shed 0 bases and J 5 bases; nucleotides not matched to a gene: 7. DNA for the CDR3: TGCGCCAGCAGCTTGGCCGGGGGGGGGCGGAACAATGAGCAGTTCTTC. It encodes CASSLAGGGRNNEQFF.

The chain combines TRBV27 with TRBJ2-2; TRBD2 matches 7 bases. CDR3 size: 15 residues. Losses at the gene ends were 4 bases for V and 3 bases for J; bases not matched to a gene: 5. CDR1 is MNHEY, CDR2 SMNVEV, per germline (reference sequence). CDR3 sequence reads: CASSWAGEDTGELFF. The CDR3 DNA is TGTGCCAGCAGTTGGGCGGGAGAGGACACCGGGGAGCTGTTTTTT.

The chain joins TRBV29-1 to TRBJ1-2; 11 bases line up with TRBD1. CDR1 is SQVTM and CDR2 is ANQGSEA in the germline V gene. V was clipped by 6 bases and J by 6 bases; unmatched bases: 3. There are 12 residues in the CDR3. The CDR3 loop reads CSVEGQGDGYTF. The CDR3 DNA reads TGCAGCGTGGAGGGACAGGGGGATGGCTACACCTTC.

The chain is built from TRBV27 and TRBJ2-1, with D perhaps TRBD2 (7 bases). Trimming left V 3 bases short and J 4 bases short, with 16 bases between. CDR3 length equals 16 residues. Germline V CDR1 and CDR2: MNHEY, SMNVEV (reference sequence). The CDR3 DNA is TGTGCCAGCAGTTTGGGAGGGGGAGCTTATTACAATGAGCAGTTCTTC. This gives the protein CASSLGGGAYYNEQFF.

The V gene is TRBV5-6, the J gene TRBJ1-2; unclear D gene. V was clipped by 1 base and J by 8 bases, with 9 bases between them. Germline V gene sequence: CDR1 SGHDT, CDR2 YYEEEE. This CDR3 is built from 12 residues. This CDR3 reads CASSLTVRGYTF. The CDR3 nucleotides are TGTGCCAGCAGCTTGACTGTGCGGGGCTACACCTTC.

For the CDR3, the DNA is TGTGCCAGCAGCTTGGACAGCTATGGCTACACCTTC. It is translated as CASSLDSYGYTF. This sequence joins TRBV7-2 and TRBJ1-2; D is perhaps TRBD1 (6 bases). Germline CDR1 SGHTA, CDR2 FQGNSA. The CDR3 covers 12 residues. Trimming removed 3 bases at V and 4 bases at J, with 6 bases between.

The rearrangement uses TRBV5-1 and TRBJ1-3; 8 nucleotides agree with TRBD1. CDR1 and CDR2 (germline): SGHRS, YFSETQ. There are 15 residues in the CDR3. V lost 4 bases to trimming and J lost 4 bases; unmatched junction nucleotides: 7. The CDR3 coding sequence is TGCGCCAGCAGCGTGACAGGGGTCTTCGGAAACACCATATATTTT. The encoded protein is CASSVTGVFGNTIYF.

V usage is TRBV4-2 and J usage is TRBJ2-1; maybe TRBD2 (5 bases). CDR1 is LGHNA and CDR2 is YNFKEQ in the germline V gene. The CDR3 totals 14 residues. Trimming took off 8 bases at V and 2 bases at J, with 13 bases between the two ends. The CDR3 DNA reads TGTGCCAGCGAAAGACCCGGGGCCTACAATGAGCAGTTCTTC. Protein sequence: CASERPGAYNEQFF.

The chain employs TRBV29-1 and TRBJ2-3; D call uncertain. CDR3 length: 12 residues. CDR1 and CDR2 (germline): SQVTM, ANQGSEA. V was clipped by 6 bases and J by 0 bases, with 7 bases between them. Here the CDR3 reads CSVVTSTDTQYF. CDR3 DNA sequence: TGCAGCGTAGTTACTAGCACAGATACGCAGTATTTT.

The genes are TRBV2 and TRBJ2-2, with 10 bases lining up with TRBD2. J lost 4 bases, V lost 6 bases, and 5 bases had no gene match. This CDR3 comprises 15 residues. From germline, CDR1 is SNHLY and CDR2 FYNNEI. The chain's CDR3 is CASSPLAGATGELFF. The DNA of the CDR3 is TGTGCCAGCAGCCCCCTAGCGGGAGCCACCGGGGAGCTGTTTTTT.

The chain carries TRBV12-5 and TRBJ2-7; no definite D call. Germline assignment: CDR1 LGHNT and CDR2 FRNRAP. V was trimmed by 6 bases and J by 6 bases, leaving 9 bases between them. The CDR3 consists of 11 residues. For the CDR3, the DNA is TGTGCTAGTGGGGGCTCGTTCGAGCAGTACTTC. It yields the protein CASGGSFEQYF.

This clone came up a few times. The V gene is TRBV7-9, the J gene TRBJ2-1; 9 nucleotides line up with TRBD2. CDR1 and CDR2 from the germline V gene are SEHNR and FQNEAQ (reference sequence). There are 15 residues in the CDR3. The CDR3 sequence: CSISSFLAGKSEQFF. As DNA, the CDR3 is TGTTCCATCAGCTCTTTCCTAGCGGGAAAGAGTGAGCAGTTCTTC.

This chain uses TRBV11-3 with TRBJ2-3; 14 positions agree with TRBD2. With 5 bases clipped from V and 2 bases from J, the junction kept 12 bases outside the gene matches. The CDR3 consists of 19 residues. Germline V gene data show CDR1 as SGHNT and CDR2 as YENEEA. CDR3 in DNA: TGTGCCAGCAGCGAAAGACTAGCGGGAGGGGGGGGGAACACAGATACGCAGTATTTT. This translates into CASSERLAGGGGNTDTQYF.

The rearrangement uses TRBV11-3 and TRBJ2-1; TRBD1 aligns across 7 bases. There are 14 residues in the CDR3. V lost 4 bases, J lost 8 bases, and 8 bases stayed unmatched. The germline CDR1 and CDR2 sequences are SGHNT and YENEEA. The CDR3 loop is CASSSTGQAYEQFF. The CDR3 DNA follows: TGTGCCAGCAGCTCCACAGGACAGGCATATGAGCAGTTCTTC.

With regard to this clone: Sequence at one end of the junction differs from germline and may be a read error. V and J are TRBV7-9 and TRBJ1-2; D might be TRBD1 (6 bases). This CDR3 contains 14 residues. Germline V gene data show CDR1 as SEHNR and CDR2 as FQNEAQ (reference sequence). The CDR3 region is CSSRHAGGAQGYTF. The CDR3 nucleotides are TGTTCCAGCAGACACGCGGGGGGGGCTCAAGGCTACACCTTC.

The V call is TRBV7-6, the J call TRBJ2-7; tentative D call: TRBD2 (5 bases). Trimming left V 5 bases short and J 1 base short, with 15 bases between. The germline CDR1 and CDR2 sequences are SGHVS and FNYEAQ. The CDR3 covers 15 residues. The CDR3 nucleotides are TGTGCCAGCAGCACCCGAGCGGAACTGTCCTACGAGCAGTACTTC. It codes for CASSTRAELSYEQYF.

The gene calls are TRBV28 and TRBJ2-7; TRBD2 matches at 10 bases. This CDR3 is built from 14 residues. Losses at the gene ends were 4 bases for V and 3 bases for J; bases not matched to a gene: 3. Germline CDR1 is MDHEN and CDR2 is SYDVKM. As DNA, the CDR3 is TGTGCCAGCAGTTGGACTAGCGGAAACTACGAGCAGTACTTC. Translated: CASSWTSGNYEQYF.

The chain links TRBV6-1 to TRBJ2-1; tentatively, D is TRBD2 (6 bases). The CDR3 has 13 residues. Trimming cost V 4 bases and J 5 bases, with 9 bases left between them. Germline lookup yields CDR1 MNHNS and CDR2 SASEGT. CDR3 DNA sequence: TGTGCCAGCAGTGTCGGGAGCCACAATGAGCAGTTCTTC. It specifies CASSVGSHNEQFF.

The rearrangement uses TRBV5-1 and TRBJ1-5; 7 nucleotides line up with TRBD1. Germline V gene lookup returns CDR1 SGHRS and CDR2 YFSETQ. This CDR3 region has 13 residues. V gave up 3 bases and J gave up 5 bases; unmatched junction bases: 2. The CDR3 protein is CASSWDSDQPQHF. The CDR3 DNA follows: TGCGCCAGCAGCTGGGACAGCGATCAGCCCCAGCATTTT.

This clone has only a few counts. The chain is built from TRBV5-1 and TRBJ2-5, with TRBD1 matching 8 bases. Germline CDR1 and CDR2: SGHRS and YFSETQ. With V trimmed by 2 bases and J by 1 base, 10 bases remained unmatched. The CDR3 has 17 residues. The CDR3, as DNA: TGCGCCAGCAGCTTATCGGACAGGGTAGGAAGCCAAGAGACCCAGTACTTC. The encoded protein is CASSLSDRVGSQETQYF. Supplemented by reference TRBV5-1 and TRBJ2-5, the full variable domain reads KAGVTQTPRYLIKTRGQQVTLSCSPISGHRSVSWYQQTPGQGLQFLFEYFSETQRNKGNFPGRFSGRQFSNSRSEMNVSTLELGDSALYLCASSLSDRVGSQETQYFGPGTRLLVL.

The chain employs TRBV5-4 and TRBJ2-7, with 11 bases matching TRBD2. In germline, CDR1 is SGHNT, CDR2 YYREEE (reference sequence). This CDR3 has 14 amino acids. V lost 7 bases, J lost 0 bases, and 3 bases stayed unmatched. CDR3 sequence (DNA): TGTGCCAGCCAGACTAGCGGGAACTCCTACGAGCAGTACTTC. Protein: CASQTSGNSYEQYF. Using reference TRBV5-4 and TRBJ2-7 for the parts outside the CDR3, the full variable domain is ETGVTQSPTHLIKTRGQQVTLRCSSQSGHNTVSWYQQALGQGPQFIFQYYREEENGRGNFPPRFSGLQFPNYSSELNVNALELDDSALYLCASQTSGNSYEQYFGPGTRLTVT.